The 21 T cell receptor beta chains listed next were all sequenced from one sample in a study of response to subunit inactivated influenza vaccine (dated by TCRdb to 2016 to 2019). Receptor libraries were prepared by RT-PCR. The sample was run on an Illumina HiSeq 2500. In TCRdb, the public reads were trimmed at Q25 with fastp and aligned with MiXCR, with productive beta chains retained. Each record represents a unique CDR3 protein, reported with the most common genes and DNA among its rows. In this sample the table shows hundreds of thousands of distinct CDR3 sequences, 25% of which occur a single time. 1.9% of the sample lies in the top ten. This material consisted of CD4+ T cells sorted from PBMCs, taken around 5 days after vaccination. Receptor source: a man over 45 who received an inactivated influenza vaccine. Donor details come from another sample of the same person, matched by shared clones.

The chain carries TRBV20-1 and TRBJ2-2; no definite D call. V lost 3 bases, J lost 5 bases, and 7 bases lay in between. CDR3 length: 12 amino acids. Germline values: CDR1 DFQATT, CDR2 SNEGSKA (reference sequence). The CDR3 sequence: CSASSDTGELFF. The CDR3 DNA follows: TGCAGTGCTAGTTCAGATACCGGGGAGCTGTTTTTT.

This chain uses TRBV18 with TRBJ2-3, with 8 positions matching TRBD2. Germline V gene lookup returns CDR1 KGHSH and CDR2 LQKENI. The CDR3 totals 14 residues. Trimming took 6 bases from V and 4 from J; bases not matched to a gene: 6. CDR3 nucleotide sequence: TGTGCCAGCTCTTTCGGACTAGCCCCAGATACGCAGTATTTT. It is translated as CASSFGLAPDTQYF. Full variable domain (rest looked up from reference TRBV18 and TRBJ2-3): NAGVMQNPRHLVRRRGQEARLRCSPMKGHSHVYWYRQLPEEGLKFMVYLQKENIIDESGMPKERFSAEFPKEGPSILRIQQVVRGDSAAYFCASSFGLAPDTQYFGPGTRLTVL.

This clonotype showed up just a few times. CDR3 DNA: TGTGCCAGCGGGAGGGTGCCTCATGTCCTGACTTTC. Its protein product is CASGRVPHVLTF. The chain couples TRBV12-3 or TRBV12-4 to TRBJ2-6; 7 bases are a match to TRBD2. This CDR3 is built from 12 residues. The V gene end was trimmed by 8 bases and the J gene end by 13 bases; junction bases not matched to a gene: 8.

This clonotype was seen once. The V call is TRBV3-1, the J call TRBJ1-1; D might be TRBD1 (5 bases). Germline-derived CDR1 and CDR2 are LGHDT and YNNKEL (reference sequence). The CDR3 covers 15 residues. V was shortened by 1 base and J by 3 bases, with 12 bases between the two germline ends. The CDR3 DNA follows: TGTGCCAGCAGCCAAGCAGACAGACGTTACACTGAAGCTTTCTTT. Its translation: CASSQADRRYTEAFF.

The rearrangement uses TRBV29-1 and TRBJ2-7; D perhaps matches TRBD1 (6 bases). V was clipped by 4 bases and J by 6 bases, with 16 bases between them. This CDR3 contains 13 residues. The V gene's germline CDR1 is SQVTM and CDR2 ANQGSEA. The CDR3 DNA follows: TGCAGCGTTGCGGGACATCTGGGGGTCGAGCAGTACTTC. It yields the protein CSVAGHLGVEQYF.

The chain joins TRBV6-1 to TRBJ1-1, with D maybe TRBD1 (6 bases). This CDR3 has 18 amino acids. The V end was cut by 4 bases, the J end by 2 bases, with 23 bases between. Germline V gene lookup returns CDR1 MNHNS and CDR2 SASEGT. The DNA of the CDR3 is TGTGCCAGCAGTGTACATACAGGGACTGGTGGCTCAAACACTGAAGCTTTCTTT. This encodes CASSVHTGTGGSNTEAFF.

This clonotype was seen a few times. CDR3 in amino acids: CASSAKAGTGGRSVQFF. As DNA, the CDR3 is TGTGCCAGCAGCGCCAAGGCCGGGACAGGCGGCCGGAGTGTGCAGTTCTTC. The chain is built from TRBV5-6 and TRBJ2-1; 8 bases fit TRBD1. This CDR3 is built from 17 residues. V gave up 4 bases and J gave up 12 bases; unmatched junction bases: 21. The V gene's germline CDR1 is SGHDT and CDR2 YYEEEE.

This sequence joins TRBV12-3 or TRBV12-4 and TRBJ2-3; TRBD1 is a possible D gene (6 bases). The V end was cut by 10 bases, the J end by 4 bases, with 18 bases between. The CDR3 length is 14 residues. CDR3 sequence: CATIVTGPPDTQYF. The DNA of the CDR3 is TGTGCCACCATCGTGACAGGCCCCCCAGATACGCAGTATTTT.

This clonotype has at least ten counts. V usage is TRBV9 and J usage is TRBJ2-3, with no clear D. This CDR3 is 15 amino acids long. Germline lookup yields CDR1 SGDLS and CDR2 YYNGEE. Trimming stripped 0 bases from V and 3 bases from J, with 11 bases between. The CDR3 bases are TGTGCCAGCAGCGTAGGGTTAATAACGACAGATACGCAGTATTTT. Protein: CASSVGLITTDTQYF.

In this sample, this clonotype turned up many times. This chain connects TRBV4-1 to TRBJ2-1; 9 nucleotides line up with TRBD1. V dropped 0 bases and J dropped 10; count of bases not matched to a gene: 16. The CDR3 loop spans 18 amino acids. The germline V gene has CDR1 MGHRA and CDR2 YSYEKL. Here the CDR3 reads CASSQDTVGTGWVGEQFF. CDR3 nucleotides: TGCGCCAGCAGCCAAGATACGGTAGGGACAGGGTGGGTAGGGGAGCAGTTCTTC.

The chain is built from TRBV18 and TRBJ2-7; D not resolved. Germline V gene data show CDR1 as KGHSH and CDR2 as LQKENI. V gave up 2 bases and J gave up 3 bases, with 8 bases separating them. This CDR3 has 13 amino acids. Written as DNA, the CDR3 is TGTGCCAGCTCACCAAGGCGTTACTACGAGCAGTACTTC. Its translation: CASSPRRYYEQYF.

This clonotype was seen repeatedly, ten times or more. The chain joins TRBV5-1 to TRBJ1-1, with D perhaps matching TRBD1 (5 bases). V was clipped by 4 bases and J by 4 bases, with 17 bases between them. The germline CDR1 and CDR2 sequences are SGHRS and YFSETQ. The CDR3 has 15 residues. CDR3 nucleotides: TGCGCCAGCAGCCTACAAGGATGGGGACCCACTGAAGCTTTCTTT. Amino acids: CASSLQGWGPTEAFF.

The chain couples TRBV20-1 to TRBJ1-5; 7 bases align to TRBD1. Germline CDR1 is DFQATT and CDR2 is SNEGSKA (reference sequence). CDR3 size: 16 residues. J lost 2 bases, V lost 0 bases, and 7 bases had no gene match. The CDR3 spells CSARDPRQGGNQPQHF. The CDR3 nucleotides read TGCAGTGCTAGAGACCCGCGACAGGGCGGCAATCAGCCCCAGCATTTT.

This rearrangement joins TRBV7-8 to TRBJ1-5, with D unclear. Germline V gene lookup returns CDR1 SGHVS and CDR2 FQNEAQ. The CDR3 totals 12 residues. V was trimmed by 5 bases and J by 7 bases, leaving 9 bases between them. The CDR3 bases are TGTGCCAGCAGCAAGTTTCAACAGCCCCAGCATTTT. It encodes CASSKFQQPQHF.

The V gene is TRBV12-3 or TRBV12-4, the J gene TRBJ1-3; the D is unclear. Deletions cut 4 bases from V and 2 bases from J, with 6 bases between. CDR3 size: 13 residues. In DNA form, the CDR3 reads TGTGCCAGCAGTTCATGGACTGGAAACACCATATATTTT. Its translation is CASSSWTGNTIYF.

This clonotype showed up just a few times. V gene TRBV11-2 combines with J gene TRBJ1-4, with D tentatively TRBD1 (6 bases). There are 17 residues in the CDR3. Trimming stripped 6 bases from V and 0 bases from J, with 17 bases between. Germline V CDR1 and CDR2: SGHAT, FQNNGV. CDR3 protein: CASRPIQGSSTNEKLFF. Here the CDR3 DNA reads TGTGCCAGCAGACCCATCCAGGGGAGTTCAACTAATGAAAAACTGTTTTTT.

The CDR3 DNA is TGCAGTGCTACCCGGACAGGGGGAACGCAAGAGACCCAGTACTTC. Its translation: CSATRTGGTQETQYF. The chain joins TRBV20-1 to TRBJ2-5, with 10 bases fitting TRBD1. This CDR3 contains 15 residues. The germline CDR1 and CDR2 sequences are DFQATT and SNEGSKA (reference sequence). Losses at the gene ends were 4 bases for V and 2 bases for J; bases not matched to a gene: 7.

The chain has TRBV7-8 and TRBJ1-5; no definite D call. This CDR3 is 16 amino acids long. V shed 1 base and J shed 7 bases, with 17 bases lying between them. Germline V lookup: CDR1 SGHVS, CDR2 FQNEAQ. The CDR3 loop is CASSLGSAAPGQPQHF. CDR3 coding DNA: TGTGCCAGCAGCTTAGGATCGGCAGCACCCGGGCAGCCCCAGCATTTT.

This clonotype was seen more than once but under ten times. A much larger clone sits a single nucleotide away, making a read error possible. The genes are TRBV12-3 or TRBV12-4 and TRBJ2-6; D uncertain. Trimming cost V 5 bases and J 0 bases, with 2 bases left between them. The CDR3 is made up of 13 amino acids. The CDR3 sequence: CASSHSGANVLTF. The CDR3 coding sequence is TGTGCCAGCAGTCACTCTGGGGCCAACGTCCTGACTTTC.

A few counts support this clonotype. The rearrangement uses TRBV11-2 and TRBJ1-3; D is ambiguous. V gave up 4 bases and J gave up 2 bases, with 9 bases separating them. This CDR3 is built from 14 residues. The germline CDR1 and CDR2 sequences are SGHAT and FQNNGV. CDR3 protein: CASSSTSAGNTIYF. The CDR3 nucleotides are TGTGCCAGCAGCTCCACATCCGCTGGAAACACCATATATTTT.

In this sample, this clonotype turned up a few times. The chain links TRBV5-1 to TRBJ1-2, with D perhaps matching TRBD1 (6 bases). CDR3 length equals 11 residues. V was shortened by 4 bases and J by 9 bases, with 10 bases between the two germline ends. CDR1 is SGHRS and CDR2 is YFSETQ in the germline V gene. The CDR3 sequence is CASSNRDSYTF. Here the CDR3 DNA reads TGCGCCAGCAGCAATCGGGACAGCTACACCTTC.